The clone carrying this TCR beta chain was seen repeatedly, ten times or more. This sample is drawn from a study of neurological immune-mediated disorders. Study in general: The disease course was relapsing-remitting in roughly 30 and secondary progressive in about 9% of the 34 multiple sclerosis patients.

One entry per CDR3 protein results from TCRdb running MiXCR on the 5' RACE reads. The sample consists of about 66,000 distinct CDR3 sequences, about 4% of them appearing once. This CDR3 has 15 amino acids. V lost 4 bases and J lost 5; bases outside the gene matches: 9. Germline V gene sequence: CDR1 MGHRA, CDR2 YSYEKL. The sequence derives from a man aged 25 to 40 with multiple sclerosis. Sequencing was carried out using PBMCs. This chain links TRBV4-1 with TRBJ2-5, with TRBD1 matching over 8 bases. The CDR3 sequence is CASSLSLRTGETQYF. The CDR3 region has the DNA TGCGCCAGCAGCCTTTCTCTACGGACAGGGGAGACCCAGTACTTC.